Given below is one T cell receptor beta chain in context. V lost 3 bases, J lost 4 bases, and 14 bases lay in between. The germline gives CDR1 SEHNR, CDR2 FQNEAQ (reference sequence). This CDR3 is 15 amino acids long. This entry is derived from a study of human CD4 T cells and Enterobacteriaceae. Sorting took every CD4+ cell except CD45RA+CCR7+CD95- naive cells, reaching over 98% purity. Healthy donors' blood was sourced from blood donation centers in Switzerland. CD4+ T cells and monocytes were enriched with CD4 and CD14 microbeads. Sorting first excluded CD8+, CD14+, CD16+, CD56+, CD19+ and CD25-bright cells. Ex vivo total memory CD4+ cells were sequenced at deep level. The table came from immunoSEQ multiplex PCR; TCRdb's copy has only in-frame clones and leaves some out. The profile shows tens of thousands of clones, 70% to 85% of them singletons.

This receptor was taken from a human donor in good health. The chain has TRBV7-9 and TRBJ2-3; D is unclear. Input material: memory CD4+ T cells from blood. CDR3 in amino acids: CASSFSGSVADTQYF. CDR3 nucleotide sequence: TGTGCCAGCAGCTTTTCGGGTTCGGTGGCAGATACGCAGTATTTT.